Shown below are 29 T cell receptor beta chains from a single sample sequenced in a study of T cell responses to AZD1222 COVID-19 vaccine. The assay was immunoSEQ multiplex PCR, and TCRdb's table has in-frame clones only and misses some. The sample has approximately 170,000 clones, approximately 94% seen once. This specimen was peripheral blood, taken 28 days after the second AZD1222 dose. Every receptor here comes from an adult who received the AZD1222 COVID-19 vaccine.

V and J are TRBV7-9 and TRBJ2-2; D uncertain. Trimming pared 5 bases from V and 5 bases from J, leaving 12 bases between. In germline, CDR1 is SEHNR, CDR2 FQNEAQ (reference sequence). The CDR3 has 14 amino acids. The CDR3 loop is CASSPGLFTGELFF. The CDR3 nucleotides read TGTGCCAGCAGCCCCGGTCTTTTTACCGGGGAGCTGTTTTTT.

This chain links TRBV6-5 with TRBJ1-1; perhaps TRBD1 as D (5 bases). The CDR3 totals 16 residues. The germline CDR1 and CDR2 sequences are MNHEY and SVGAGI. With 0 bases removed from V and 5 bases from J, the gap between germline ends came to 16 bases. CDR3 nucleotide sequence: TGTGCCAGCAGTTACTCCGGGACCCCCGGAGGTACTGAAGCTTTCTTT. Translated, it gives CASSYSGTPGGTEAFF.

V is TRBV19 and J is TRBJ2-1; 7 bases fit TRBD2. Germline lookup yields CDR1 LNHDA and CDR2 SQIVND (reference sequence). J was trimmed by 4 bases and V by 1 base; bases with no gene match: 7. There are 16 residues in the CDR3. CDR3 loop: CASSIGRGRPYNEQFF. Written as DNA, the CDR3 is TGTGCCAGTAGTATAGGACGCGGGAGACCTTACAATGAGCAGTTCTTC.

This chain joins TRBV7-9 and TRBJ1-2; maybe TRBD1 (6 bases). The CDR3 sequence is 16 residues long. Trimming left V 1 base short and J 4 bases short, with 16 bases between. CDR1 and CDR2 from the germline V gene are SEHNR and FQNEAQ (reference sequence). The CDR3 DNA follows: TGTGCCAGCAGCTTAGGATCCGGCAGGGGTACCTATGGCTACACCTTC. It encodes CASSLGSGRGTYGYTF.

This sequence joins TRBV6-6 and TRBJ2-7, with 7 bases matching TRBD1. The CDR3 has 16 amino acids. Germline CDR1 and CDR2: MNHNY and SVGAGI (reference sequence). With 2 bases clipped from V and 3 bases from J, the junction kept 10 bases outside the gene matches. CDR3 sequence: CASSYVRTGPLYEQYF. The CDR3 DNA sequence: TGTGCCAGCAGTTACGTGAGGACAGGTCCCCTCTACGAGCAGTACTTC.

The rearrangement joins TRBV12-2 to TRBJ2-7; the D call in the table, TRBD1, was not verified against the DNA. TRBV12-2 is noted as a pseudogene. This CDR3 contains 17 residues. CDR3 sequence: CASRPDQTRGETYEQYF. The CDR3 coding sequence is TGTGCAAGTCGCCCGGATCAGACCAGGGGGGAGACCTACGAGCAGTACTTC.

V usage is TRBV28 and J usage is TRBJ1-2, with 7 bases aligning to TRBD1. V shed 5 bases and J 4 bases; nucleotides not matched to a gene: 13. Germline V gene data show CDR1 as MDHEN and CDR2 as SYDVKM. The CDR3 has 16 residues. CDR3 nucleotides: TGTGCCAGCAGTGCAACCAGGAGGGGGCCAGGCTATGGCTACACCTTC. It encodes CASSATRRGPGYGYTF.

V gene TRBV9 combines with J gene TRBJ1-1; D gene unclear. This CDR3 is built from 15 residues. Trimming took 6 bases from V and 5 from J, leaving 20 bases between them. Germline V gene lookup returns CDR1 SGDLS and CDR2 YYNGEE. In DNA form, the CDR3 reads TGTGCCAGCACCCCTCGGTGGGAGGGTCGGACTGAAGCTTTCTTT. Protein product: CASTPRWEGRTEAFF.

CDR3 region: CAWSVYISTNEKLFF. The CDR3 nucleotides are TGTGCCTGGAGTGTTTACATTTCAACTAATGAAAAACTGTTTTTT. This rearrangement joins TRBV30 to TRBJ1-4; D unresolved. Trimming cost V 0 bases and J 0 bases, with 8 bases left between them. Germline lookup yields CDR1 GTSNPN and CDR2 SVGIG (reference sequence). The length of the CDR3 is 15 residues. The whole variable domain, filled in from reference TRBV30 and TRBJ1-4, reads SQTIHQWPATLVQPVGSPLSLECTVEGTSNPNLYWYRQAAGRGLQLLFYSVGIGQISSEVPQNLSASRPQDRQFILSSKKLLLSDSGFYLCAWSVYISTNEKLFFGSGTQLSVL.

J is TRBJ2-1 and V is TRBV7-6; 8 nucleotides line up with TRBD1. CDR3 size: 14 residues. Trimming removed 5 bases from V and 3 bases from J; junction bases left unmatched: 3. CDR1 is SGHVS, CDR2 FNYEAQ, per germline. The CDR3 DNA sequence: TGTGCCAGCAGCACGGGACAGGTCTACAATGAGCAGTTCTTC. As protein: CASSTGQVYNEQFF.

This clone has a single count. The chain recombines TRBV5-8 with TRBJ2-3; D gene unclear. The germline V and J ends were trimmed by 3 bases and 2 bases, with 13 bases remaining between them. CDR3 size: 15 residues. CDR1 and CDR2 from the germline V gene are SGHTS and YDEGEE. CDR3 nucleotides: TGTGCCAGCAGCTCCCCCGGACGGATCACAGATACGCAGTATTTT. It specifies CASSSPGRITDTQYF.

The chain couples TRBV2 to TRBJ2-7; 12 positions agree with TRBD2. The CDR3 has 14 amino acids. V gave up 6 bases and J gave up 5 bases; unmatched junction bases: 5. Germline CDR1 and CDR2: SNHLY and FYNNEI. CDR3 protein: CASRVASGGDEQYF. As DNA, the CDR3 is TGTGCCAGCAGGGTGGCTAGCGGGGGGGACGAGCAGTACTTC.

This rearrangement joins TRBV7-2 to TRBJ1-3, with 9 bases identical to TRBD1. Germline V CDR1 and CDR2: SGHTA, FQGNSA. The CDR3 has 15 amino acids. J gave up 10 bases and V 1 base, and 8 bases lay outside the gene matches. The CDR3 here is CASSLGGTGRETIYF. CDR3 DNA: TGTGCCAGCAGCTTAGGAGGGACAGGGCGGGAAACCATATATTTT.

The chain combines TRBV29-1 with TRBJ1-1; D is unresolved. This CDR3 comprises 12 residues. CDR1 is SQVTM, CDR2 ANQGSEA, per germline. V was shortened by 4 bases and J by 0 bases, with 6 bases between the two germline ends. In nucleotides, the CDR3 is TGCAGCGTTGGTTCCATGAACACTGAAGCTTTCTTT. Translated: CSVGSMNTEAFF.

The count of this clone is one. Compared with germline, one end of the junction differs, possibly owing to a read error. This chain connects TRBV19 to TRBJ1-4, with D possibly being TRBD1 (5 bases). This CDR3 region has 15 residues. CDR1 and CDR2 from the germline V gene are LNHDA and SQIVND (reference sequence). The CDR3 bases are TGTGCCAGCAGTATTAGCGGGGGAACTAATGAAAAACTGTTTTTT. As protein: CASSISGGTNEKLFF. Using reference TRBV19 and TRBJ1-4 for the parts outside the CDR3, the full variable domain is DGGITQSPKYLFRKEGQNVTLSCEQNLNHDAMYWYRQDPGQGLRLIYYSQIVNDFQKGDIAEGYSVSREKKESFPLTVTSAQKNPTAFYLCASSISGGTNEKLFFGSGTQLSVL.

The rearrangement joins TRBV3-1 (or the pseudogene TRBV3-2) to TRBJ1-5, with TRBD1 identical over 10 bases. V lost 2 bases and J lost 2; bases outside the gene matches: 12. This CDR3 contains 19 residues. The V gene's germline CDR1 is LGHDT and CDR2 YNNKEL (reference sequence). The CDR3 coding sequence is TGTGCCAGCAGCCAAACACCGGGACAGGGGACGGGTGGCAATCAGCCCCAGCATTTT. Protein: CASSQTPGQGTGGNQPQHF.

The chain combines TRBV28 with TRBJ1-2; maybe TRBD1 (5 bases). Germline V lookup: CDR1 MDHEN, CDR2 SYDVKM. Trimming stripped 7 bases from V and 7 bases from J, with 19 bases between. The CDR3 is made up of 14 amino acids. CDR3 sequence: CASNPTGGWGGYTF. The CDR3 DNA reads TGTGCCAGCAACCCCACCGGGGGTTGGGGTGGCTACACCTTC.

This rearrangement joins TRBV6-1 to TRBJ2-1; no definite D call. V was pared by 3 bases and J by 5 bases, with 14 bases between. The CDR3 has 15 amino acids. Germline V gene sequence: CDR1 MNHNS, CDR2 SASEGT. The CDR3 loop reads CASSDSFFGNNEQFF. CDR3 sequence (DNA): TGTGCCAGCAGTGATAGCTTCTTTGGCAACAATGAGCAGTTCTTC.

The rearrangement uses TRBV7-9 and TRBJ2-7, with D possibly being TRBD2 (6 bases). Germline V gives CDR1 SEHNR, CDR2 FQNEAQ (reference sequence). The length of the CDR3 is 14 residues. Trimming cost V 6 bases and J 0 bases, with 12 bases left between them. The CDR3 sequence: CASRRDPSSYEQYF. The CDR3 DNA is TGTGCCAGCAGGCGGGACCCGAGCTCCTACGAGCAGTACTTC.

The table lists this clone with a count of one. This chain uses TRBV21-1 with TRBJ2-1; TRBD2 is taken as the D call from the table, unchecked against the DNA. TRBV21-1 is a pseudogene locus. This CDR3 region has 20 residues. The CDR3 coding sequence is TGTGCCAGCAGCAAAAACCGCCCAACCGAAGCGGGAAACGGACACAATGAGCAGTTCTTC. Residues: CASSKNRPTEAGNGHNEQFF.

J is TRBJ2-1 and V is TRBV7-8; D not resolved. V lost 3 bases and J lost 6, with 15 bases in between. Germline CDR1 SGHVS, CDR2 FQNEAQ. The CDR3 length is 15 residues. Here the CDR3 DNA reads TGTGCCAGCAGCTTCTTTGTCGTAGGGATCAATGAGCAGTTCTTC. Protein sequence: CASSFFVVGINEQFF.

CDR3 in amino acids: CASSRTGDYGYTF. CDR3 sequence (DNA): TGTGCCAGCAGCCGGACAGGTGACTATGGCTACACCTTC. The genes are TRBV27 and TRBJ1-2, with 7 bases that match TRBD1. Germline CDR1 reads MNHEY; CDR2 reads SMNVEV (reference sequence). The CDR3 extends over 13 amino acids. V dropped 6 bases and J dropped 3; count of bases not matched to a gene: 4.

The chain recombines TRBV7-9 with TRBJ2-3, with D possibly TRBD2 on 5 matching bases. Germline V gives CDR1 SEHNR, CDR2 FQNEAQ (reference sequence). The CDR3 is made up of 14 amino acids. The V end lost 5 bases, the J end lost 0 bases, and 9 bases lay between the germline ends. The CDR3: CASSIEGSTDTQYF. The CDR3 nucleotides are TGTGCCAGCAGCATTGAGGGTAGCACAGATACGCAGTATTTT.

J is TRBJ2-7 and V is TRBV10-1, with 8 bases fitting TRBD1. The V gene's germline CDR1 is WNHNN and CDR2 SYGVQD (reference sequence). The V gene end was trimmed by 9 bases and the J gene end by 2 bases; junction bases not matched to a gene: 15. This CDR3 region has 16 residues. The CDR3 is CARIRTGTLEAYEQYF. As DNA, the CDR3 is TGCGCCAGGATACGGACAGGGACCCTGGAGGCCTACGAGCAGTACTTC.

The V call is TRBV4-1, the J call TRBJ2-7; the D gene is possibly TRBD1 (6 bases). This CDR3 is built from 14 residues. The germline CDR1 and CDR2 sequences are MGHRA and YSYEKL. V was shortened by 2 bases and J by 1 base, with 9 bases between the two germline ends. Written as DNA, the CDR3 is TGCGCCAGCAGCCAACCGGGACATTCCTACGAGCAGTACTTC. It translates to CASSQPGHSYEQYF.

In its sample, this clone was seen a few times. The V call is TRBV4-1, the J call TRBJ2-7; maybe TRBD1 (6 bases). Per the germline V gene, CDR1 is MGHRA and CDR2 is YSYEKL. The CDR3 spans 14 residues. Trimming removed 4 bases at V and 0 bases at J, with 10 bases between. In DNA, the CDR3 is TGCGCCAGCAGCCCCGGACAGTTCTCCTACGAGCAGTACTTC. As protein: CASSPGQFSYEQYF.

The V call is TRBV24-1, the J call TRBJ1-2; 8 bases agree with TRBD1. V lost 10 bases and J lost 0; bases outside the gene matches: 12. Germline CDR1 is KGHDR and CDR2 is SFDVKD. The CDR3 contains 16 residues. CDR3 in DNA: TGTGCCACATTCGGTGGACAGGGATATGCTAACTATGGCTACACCTTC. Translating it yields CATFGGQGYANYGYTF.

The rearrangement uses TRBV11-2 and TRBJ1-5, with TRBD1 as a possible D gene (5 bases). Germline-derived CDR1 and CDR2 are SGHAT and FQNNGV. The germline V and J ends were trimmed by 1 base and 1 base, with 8 bases remaining between them. This CDR3 is 15 amino acids long. The CDR3 loop reads CASSLVPGSNQPQHF. The CDR3 DNA sequence: TGTGCCAGCAGCTTAGTCCCAGGGAGCAATCAGCCCCAGCATTTT.

This chain connects TRBV5-1 to TRBJ2-1; the match to TRBD2 covers 11 bases. The CDR3 is made up of 15 amino acids. V was pared by 6 bases and J by 3 bases, with 5 bases of the junction left unmatched. Germline V CDR1 and CDR2: SGHRS, YFSETQ. CDR3 DNA: TGCGCCAGCAAGGAAACTAGCGGGAGCTACAATGAGCAGTTCTTC. Translated, it gives CASKETSGSYNEQFF.